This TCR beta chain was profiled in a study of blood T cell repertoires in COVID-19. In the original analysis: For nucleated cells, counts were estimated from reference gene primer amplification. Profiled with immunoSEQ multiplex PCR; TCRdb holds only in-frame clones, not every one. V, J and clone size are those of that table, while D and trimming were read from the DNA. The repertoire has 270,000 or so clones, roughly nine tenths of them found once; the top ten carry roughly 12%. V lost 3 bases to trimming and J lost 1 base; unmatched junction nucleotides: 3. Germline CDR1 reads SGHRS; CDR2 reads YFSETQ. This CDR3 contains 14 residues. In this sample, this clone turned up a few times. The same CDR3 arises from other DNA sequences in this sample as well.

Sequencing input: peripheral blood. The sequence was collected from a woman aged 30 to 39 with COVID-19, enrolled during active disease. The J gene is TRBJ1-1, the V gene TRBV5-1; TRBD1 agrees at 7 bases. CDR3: CASSSGQPNTEAFF. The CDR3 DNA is TGCGCCAGCAGCTCGGGACAGCCGAACACTGAAGCTTTCTTT.